Below, 30 T cell receptor beta chains from the same sample are listed, as sequenced in a study of shared clonotypes between healthy human individuals. Measured with immunoSEQ multiplex PCR; TCRdb has only the in-frame clones, and not every one. Of a few million clones in the sample, more than 85% were seen once. Sequenced material: naive CD4+ T cells from PBMCs. As to subset: CD45RA+ positively selected. These receptors were collected from a young man in good health. Some clones in this sample may be carry-over from other donors' samples.

The chain links TRBV6-1 to TRBJ1-2; the D is unclear. V lost 3 bases and J 8 bases, leaving 22 bases between the germline ends. Germline V gives CDR1 MNHNS, CDR2 SASEGT. The CDR3 length is 16 residues. As DNA, the CDR3 is TGTGCCAGCAGTGATGGTACGGGTTTGAAATTGGTAGGCTACACCTTC. This codes for CASSDGTGLKLVGYTF.

A remark on this clone: Other DNA sequences of this sample code for an identical CDR3. The CDR3 protein is CASSLVWETQYF. The DNA for the CDR3 is TGTGCCAGCAGCTTAGTATGGGAGACCCAGTACTTC. The chain recombines TRBV11-2 with TRBJ2-5; unclear D gene. The CDR3 covers 12 residues. CDR1 and CDR2 from the germline V gene are SGHAT and FQNNGV. The V end lost 1 base, the J end lost 5 bases, and 5 bases lay between the germline ends.

The gene calls are TRBV29-1 and TRBJ2-5, with D hard to call. The better agreement between TRBJ2-7 and the DNA end casts doubt on the J call. The V gene's germline CDR1 is SQVTM and CDR2 ANQGSEA. The CDR3 has 14 amino acids. The CDR3: CSVEGAGTAYEQYF. The CDR3 nucleotides read TGCAGCGTTGAAGGGGCAGGTACTGCCTACGAGCAGTACTTC.

The CDR3 spells CASSESGLAADTQYF. The CDR3 DNA follows: TGCGCCAGCAGTGAGTCGGGACTAGCTGCAGATACGCAGTATTTT. J is TRBJ2-3 and V is TRBV10-2; 9 bases are shared with TRBD2. The CDR3 length is 15 residues. Germline V lookup: CDR1 WSHSY, CDR2 SAAADI. With V trimmed by 0 bases and J by 4 bases, 2 bases remained unmatched.

As DNA, the CDR3 is TGTGCCATCAGTGAGCAGCTGATTCTTAGCGGCAGCACAGATACGCAGTATTTT. It is translated as CAISEQLILSGSTDTQYF. The V gene is TRBV10-3, the J gene TRBJ2-3; a weak D match, TRBD2 (6 bases). V lost 2 bases, J lost 0 bases, and 18 bases lay in between. The CDR3 totals 18 residues. CDR1 and CDR2 (germline): ENHRY, SYGVKD.

Remarks on this clone: The same CDR3 is also encoded by other DNA sequences in this sample. V usage is TRBV5-1 and J usage is TRBJ1-3; D is ambiguous. This CDR3 region has 14 residues. CDR1 and CDR2 (germline): SGHRS, YFSETQ. V was trimmed by 0 bases and J by 2 bases, leaving 6 bases between them. The CDR3 DNA reads as TGCGCCAGCAGCTTGGCTGGTCCTGGAAACACCATATATTTT. It specifies CASSLAGPGNTIYF.

This chain uses TRBV29-1 with TRBJ2-7, with D possibly being TRBD1 (6 bases). The V gene's germline CDR1 is SQVTM and CDR2 ANQGSEA. V lost 4 bases and J 2 bases, leaving 18 bases between the germline ends. The CDR3 runs 15 residues. The CDR3 reads CSVGGPSGRTYEQYF. The CDR3 DNA is TGCAGCGTTGGGGGGCCTTCGGGACGCACCTACGAGCAGTACTTC.

This clone was counted once. CDR3 nucleotide sequence: TGCGCCAGCAGCCCTCAGCAAATGAACACTGAAGCTTTCTTT. Translating it yields CASSPQQMNTEAFF. The J gene is TRBJ1-1, the V gene TRBV5-1; D remains ambiguous. This CDR3 comprises 14 residues. V was shortened by 4 bases and J by 0 bases, with 10 bases between the two germline ends. CDR1 is SGHRS, CDR2 YFSETQ, per germline.

The chain recombines TRBV7-2 with TRBJ2-7; 7 bases line up with TRBD1. Germline V CDR1 and CDR2: SGHTA, FQGNSA. The CDR3 covers 14 residues. Trimming took 4 bases from V and 6 from J; bases not matched to a gene: 9. The CDR3 DNA reads TGTGCCAGCAGCTCAGACAGGGTGCGAGGCGAGCAGTACTTC. Its translation: CASSSDRVRGEQYF.

This chain uses TRBV6-5 with TRBJ2-5, with 7 bases fitting TRBD1. The germline V gene has CDR1 MNHEY and CDR2 SVGAGI. The CDR3 is 14 residues long. The trim removed 6 bases at V and 5 bases at J, leaving 9 bases unmatched. CDR3 amino acids: CASSQQGSGETQYF. The CDR3 DNA reads TGTGCCAGCAGCCAACAGGGGTCGGGGGAGACCCAGTACTTC.

The rearrangement links TRBV9 to TRBJ1-1, with D uncertain. The length of the CDR3 is 17 residues. Looked up from germline, CDR1 is SGDLS and CDR2 is YYNGEE. V was pared by 4 bases and J by 2 bases, with 21 bases between. The CDR3 DNA reads as TGTGCCAGCAGCCTCGGGGAGCGGTCGAGTAGAAACACTGAAGCTTTCTTT. Amino acids: CASSLGERSSRNTEAFF.

J is TRBJ2-1 and V is TRBV11-3, with D unresolved. The CDR3 is 13 amino acids. In germline, CDR1 is SGHNT, CDR2 YENEEA. V was cut by 4 bases and J by 14 bases, with 18 bases left in between. In DNA form, the CDR3 reads TGTGCCAGCAGCTACACCAGGAATAGCTTGGAGTTCTTC. Residues: CASSYTRNSLEFF.

The V gene is TRBV7-2, the J gene TRBJ1-6; D uncertain. Trimming shortened V by 3 bases and J by 7 bases, and 16 bases separated the two germline ends. The germline gives CDR1 SGHTA, CDR2 FQGNSA. This CDR3 contains 16 residues. The CDR3 DNA follows: TGTGCCAGCAGCTTGAGGGTGGGAAATGGGAATTCACCCCTCCACTTT. This sequence encodes CASSLRVGNGNSPLHF.

This sequence joins TRBV20-1 and TRBJ2-3; D unresolved. CDR1 DFQATT and CDR2 SNEGSKA come from the germline V gene (reference sequence). V was clipped by 7 bases and J by 2 bases, with 7 bases between them. This CDR3 is 11 amino acids long. CDR3: CSEEYTDTQYF. CDR3 in DNA: TGCAGTGAGGAATACACAGATACGCAGTATTTT.

The genes are TRBV7-2 and TRBJ2-1; D gene unclear. Trimming removed 5 bases from V and 7 bases from J, with 9 bases in between. Germline values: CDR1 SGHTA, CDR2 FQGNSA. The CDR3 runs 12 residues. The DNA for the CDR3 is TGTGCCAGCAGCAGTATGGCAAATGAGCAGTTCTTC. It is translated as CASSSMANEQFF.

The rearrangement uses TRBV27 and TRBJ2-2; 7 nucleotides agree with TRBD1. This CDR3 has 18 residues. Germline CDR1 reads MNHEY; CDR2 reads SMNVEV (reference sequence). V lost 6 bases, J lost 0 bases, and 13 bases stayed unmatched. DNA for the CDR3: TGTGCCAGCAGAGGGGGCAGGGGCCTACCTACGAACACCGGGGAGCTGTTTTTT. Its protein product is CASRGGRGLPTNTGELFF.

The V gene is TRBV15, the J gene TRBJ2-1; 8 bases map to TRBD2. The CDR3 sequence is 17 residues long. CDR1 is LNHNV, CDR2 YYDKDF, per germline (reference sequence). V trimming: 3 bases; J trimming: 6 bases; junction bases outside the gene matches: 13. In DNA, the CDR3 is TGTGCCACCAGCAGTTTTAGCGGGATTGCTTTGGGCAATGAGCAGTTCTTC. Amino acid sequence: CATSSFSGIALGNEQFF.

The CDR3 DNA reads as TGCGCCAGCAGCTCCCTAGGGGGGTATGGGTCCTACGAGCAGTACTTC. Protein sequence: CASSSLGGYGSYEQYF. J is TRBJ2-7 and V is TRBV5-1, with D perhaps given as TRBD1 or TRBD2 (6 bases each). This CDR3 is built from 16 residues. Looked up from germline, CDR1 is SGHRS and CDR2 is YFSETQ. V was shortened by 3 bases and J by 1 base, with 17 bases between the two germline ends.

This clone was detected only once. This chain uses TRBV5-4 with TRBJ2-1; tentatively, D is TRBD1 or TRBD2 (6 bases each). V was shortened by 2 bases and J by 1 base, with 22 bases between the two germline ends. In germline, CDR1 is SGHNT, CDR2 YYREEE (reference sequence). This CDR3 comprises 19 residues. DNA for the CDR3: TGTGCCAGCAGCTTACCACAGGGTCGGGGGAGTTGGTCCTACAATGAGCAGTTCTTC. Encoded protein: CASSLPQGRGSWSYNEQFF.

V usage is TRBV5-1 and J usage is TRBJ2-2, with D tentatively TRBD2 (6 bases). This CDR3 contains 16 residues. Germline CDR1 and CDR2: SGHRS and YFSETQ. V was shortened by 0 bases and J by 4 bases, with 13 bases between the two germline ends. The chain's CDR3 is CASSLEIGEATGELFF. CDR3 in DNA: TGCGCCAGCAGCTTGGAGATAGGGGAGGCCACCGGGGAGCTGTTTTTT.

On this clone: In the same sample, other DNA sequences code for this CDR3. The V gene is TRBV6-5, the J gene TRBJ2-7; 10 bases are shared with TRBD1. This CDR3 is built from 15 residues. Germline CDR1 reads MNHEY; CDR2 reads SVGAGI. Trimming at V came to 2 bases and at J to 4 bases, leaving 5 bases not matched to a gene. The CDR3 is CASSYTGTGVYEQYF. As DNA, the CDR3 is TGTGCCAGCAGTTACACTGGGACAGGGGTTTACGAGCAGTACTTC.

This sequence joins TRBV9 and TRBJ2-5; D unclear. Trimming pared 0 bases from V and 5 bases from J, leaving 17 bases between. This CDR3 is built from 16 residues. Germline V gives CDR1 SGDLS, CDR2 YYNGEE. The CDR3 loop is CASSVGQNGPQETQYF. The CDR3 region has the DNA TGTGCCAGCAGCGTAGGGCAGAACGGGCCCCAGGAGACCCAGTACTTC.

Written as DNA, the CDR3 is TGTGCCAGCAGACCGATGGGCCTGAACACTGAAGCTTTCTTT. Translation gives CASRPMGLNTEAFF. This chain uses TRBV14 with TRBJ1-1; D remains unclear. Trimming pared 6 bases from V and 0 bases from J, leaving 11 bases between. The germline CDR1 and CDR2 sequences are SGHDN and FVKESK. The CDR3 loop spans 14 amino acids.

This chain joins TRBV7-2 and TRBJ1-5; 10 nucleotides align to TRBD1. J was trimmed by 6 bases and V by 6 bases; bases with no gene match: 5. CDR3 size: 14 residues. The germline CDR1 and CDR2 sequences are SGHTA and FQGNSA. As DNA, the CDR3 is TGTGCCAGCAGTCGGGACAGGGGAGGTCAGCCCCAGCATTTT. Encoded protein: CASSRDRGGQPQHF.

V gene TRBV7-3 combines with J gene TRBJ2-6; 7 bases align to TRBD1. Germline CDR1 and CDR2: SGHTA and FQGTGA. The CDR3 has 15 residues. V was clipped by 3 bases and J by 2 bases; unmatched bases: 1. The CDR3 nucleotides are TGTGCCAGCAGCTTCACAGGGGCTGGGGCCAACGTCCTGACTTTC. Protein product: CASSFTGAGANVLTF.

CDR3 DNA: TGTGCCAGCAGCACGGGTACCGGGACAGTAAACTATGGCTACACCTTC. Its translation is CASSTGTGTVNYGYTF. V gene TRBV28 combines with J gene TRBJ1-2; 7 nucleotides line up with TRBD1. The V segment lost 6 bases and the J segment 2 bases; nucleotides outside the gene matches: 12. The germline gives CDR1 MDHEN, CDR2 SYDVKM. CDR3 length equals 16 residues.

The chain employs TRBV4-1 and TRBJ1-4; D may be TRBD1 (6 bases). The V end was cut by 3 bases, the J end by 4 bases, with 15 bases between. This CDR3 is 16 amino acids long. Per germline, CDR1 MGHRA and CDR2 YSYEKL. CDR3 bases: TGCGCCAGCAGCCAGAACACAGGGTCGGATAATGAAAAACTGTTTTTT. Encoded protein: CASSQNTGSDNEKLFF.

The rearrangement uses TRBV6-5 and TRBJ2-3, with no clear D. CDR1 MNHEY and CDR2 SVGAGI come from the germline V gene. This CDR3 is 14 amino acids long. V lost 4 bases, J lost 2 bases, and 10 bases lay in between. The CDR3 DNA reads as TGTGCCAGCAGTTGGTGGCGGAACACAGATACGCAGTATTTT. Encoded protein: CASSWWRNTDTQYF.

The J gene is TRBJ1-2, the V gene TRBV5-1, with D possibly matching TRBD1 (5 bases). Germline lookup yields CDR1 SGHRS and CDR2 YFSETQ. CDR3 length: 13 amino acids. V gave up 1 base and J gave up 6 bases, with 10 bases separating them. CDR3 residues: CASSLSGLDGYTF. For the CDR3, the DNA is TGCGCCAGCAGCTTGTCAGGGTTGGATGGCTACACCTTC. Full variable domain (rest looked up from reference TRBV5-1 and TRBJ1-2): KAGVTQTPRYLIKTRGQQVTLSCSPISGHRSVSWYQQTPGQGLQFLFEYFSETQRNKGNFPGRFSGRQFSNSRSEMNVSTLELGDSALYLCASSLSGLDGYTFGSGTRLTVV.

The chain carries TRBV10-3 and TRBJ2-7, with D unresolved. Germline CDR1 reads ENHRY; CDR2 reads SYGVKD. V was trimmed by 2 bases and J by 2 bases, leaving 10 bases between them. CDR3 length: 14 residues. CDR3 residues: CAISEPRQAYEQYF. CDR3 DNA: TGTGCCATCAGTGAGCCCCGCCAGGCCTACGAGCAGTACTTC.